The rows below give T cell receptor beta chains drawn from one sample of a study of vaccination effects on CD4 cells after COVID-19. The protocol was immunoSEQ multiplex PCR, while the TCRdb copy is restricted to in-frame clones and leaves out a portion. This sample yields under 80,000 clones, of which 60% to 75% are seen a single time; around 1.2% belongs to the top ten. These receptors' antigens are unknown. Sample: CD4+ T cells from PBMCs cultured with HCoV-229E spike peptides, taken after COVID-19 vaccination. The receptors originated from a human donor who received a COVID-19 vaccine. Both conserved end residues are trimmed from each CDR3. Fields, in order: V gene, CDR3 protein.

V: TRBV28; CDR3: ASASGYGYT
V: TRBV18; CDR3: ASSPGVASGNTIY
V: TRBV2; CDR3: ASSQNGGENTEAF
V: TRBV6-5; CDR3: ASSYGDRRVDTQY
V: TRBV9; CDR3: ASSVGATNEKLF
V: TRBV3-1/TRBV3-2; CDR3: ASSQRGVVNYGYT
V: TRBV5-6; CDR3: ASSRRGAGNTIY
V: TRBV19; CDR3: ASSPRDRGGTQY
V: TRBV11-2; CDR3: ASYGGGTGGKTGELF
V: TRBV28; CDR3: ASRSGERQPQH
V: TRBV7-8; CDR3: ASSNSYRGQGTEAF
V: TRBV7-9; CDR3: ASSLDDSGANYGYT
V: TRBV29-1; CDR3: SAQTAQETQY
V: TRBV5-6; CDR3: ASSRGGSYGYT
V: TRBV5-1; CDR3: ASSLFTGGVGTDTQY
V: TRBV7-8; CDR3: ASSLLQLLRGVGSELF
V: TRBV9; CDR3: ASSMGQAGYGYT